These T cell receptor beta chains were read from a single sample in a study of control samples from healthy donors and cancer patients. Repertoires were generated with immunoSEQ multiplex PCR, while TCRdb's copy carries only in-frame clones and drops some. This repertoire shows about 120,000 clones, approximately 89% found once; its top ten account for roughly 3.4%. The sample comprised blood. These receptors all stem from a man in his forties in good health. Both conserved end residues are part of each CDR3. Each record gives: D gene, V gene, J gene, clone size, CDR3 DNA, CDR3 protein. A D gene is named only where the DNA matches it firmly. Only part of the rows carry a size: once, few, many, or a class if the clone is expanded.

d_call: TRBD2; v_call: TRBV6-9; j_call: TRBJ2-4; clone_size: NA; cdr3_nt: TGTGCCAGCAGTTTACTAGCGGGGGGGCTTAGAGAGACCAAAAACATTCAGTACTTC; cdr3_aa: CASSLLAGGLRETKNIQYF
d_call: TRBD1; v_call: TRBV7-2; j_call: TRBJ1-6; clone_size: NA; cdr3_nt: TGTGCCAGCAGCGCCGGACAGGGTTTTTATTCACCCCTCCACTTT; cdr3_aa: CASSAGQGFYSPLHF
d_call: TRBD1; v_call: TRBV5-1; j_call: TRBJ2-7; clone_size: NA; cdr3_nt: TGCGCCAGCAGCTCGGGACAGGGGTTTTACGAGCAGTACTTC; cdr3_aa: CASSSGQGFYEQYF
d_call: TRBD2; v_call: TRBV7-2; j_call: TRBJ2-2; clone_size: NA; cdr3_nt: TGTGCCAGCAGCTTTCATAGCGGGGGGTCAACCGGGGAGCTGTTTTTT; cdr3_aa: CASSFHSGGSTGELFF
d_call: NA; v_call: TRBV19; j_call: TRBJ1-6; clone_size: once; cdr3_nt: TGTGCCTCGAACCGGGTGTCCTATAATTCACCCCTCCACTTT; cdr3_aa: CASNRVSYNSPLHF
d_call: NA; v_call: TRBV11-3; j_call: TRBJ2-6; clone_size: once; cdr3_nt: TGTGCCAGCAGCTTTTTGAGTAACTCTGGGGCCAACGTCCTGACTTTC; cdr3_aa: CASSFLSNSGANVLTF
d_call: NA; v_call: TRBV30; j_call: TRBJ1-6; clone_size: NA; cdr3_nt: TGTGCCTGGGATAACAGGGTTCGGGATTCACCCCTCCACTTT; cdr3_aa: CAWDNRVRDSPLHF
d_call: NA; v_call: TRBV7-2; j_call: TRBJ2-3; clone_size: NA; cdr3_nt: TGTGCCAGCAGCTTCCAGGAGTCAGATACGCAGTATTTT; cdr3_aa: CASSFQESDTQYF
d_call: NA; v_call: TRBV5-4; j_call: TRBJ2-7; clone_size: few; cdr3_nt: TGTGCCAGCAGCTTGGAACAGGGCAGGTACGAGCAGTACTTC; cdr3_aa: CASSLEQGRYEQYF
d_call: TRBD1; v_call: TRBV6-2/TRBV6-3; j_call: TRBJ1-2; clone_size: NA; cdr3_nt: TGTGCCAGCAGCCTACACCAGGGGGCGCGAGGAGTTGGCTACACCTTC; cdr3_aa: CASSLHQGARGVGYTF
d_call: TRBD2; v_call: TRBV29-1; j_call: TRBJ2-3; clone_size: NA; cdr3_nt: TGCAGCGTTGAAGATCGGACTAGCGGCACAGATACGCAGTATTTT; cdr3_aa: CSVEDRTSGTDTQYF
d_call: NA; v_call: TRBV3-1/TRBV3-2; j_call: TRBJ1-2; clone_size: NA; cdr3_nt: TGTGCCAGCGCAAGTAACTATGGCTACACCTTC; cdr3_aa: CASASNYGYTF
d_call: TRBD1; v_call: TRBV19; j_call: TRBJ1-6; clone_size: NA; cdr3_nt: TGTGCCAGTACCTCCGGACAGGGGAATAATTCACCCCTCCACTTT; cdr3_aa: CASTSGQGNNSPLHF
d_call: TRBD2; v_call: TRBV6-5; j_call: TRBJ2-1; clone_size: NA; cdr3_nt: TGTGCCAGCAGTTACGAGCGGGGGGTAGGGAATGAGCAGTTCTTC; cdr3_aa: CASSYERGVGNEQFF
d_call: NA; v_call: TRBV29-1; j_call: TRBJ2-1; clone_size: NA; cdr3_nt: TGCAGCGTTGAAGAGAGGACTGGCTACAATGAGCAGTTCTTC; cdr3_aa: CSVEERTGYNEQFF
d_call: TRBD2; v_call: TRBV5-1; j_call: TRBJ2-3; clone_size: NA; cdr3_nt: TGCGCCAGCAGCTTGGAGAGTAGGACTAGTTCTACGCAGTATTTT; cdr3_aa: CASSLESRTSSTQYF
d_call: NA; v_call: TRBV30; j_call: TRBJ1-1; clone_size: NA; cdr3_nt: TGTGCCTGGTCTTGGACGGACTGGGAGAACACTGAAGCTTTCTTT; cdr3_aa: CAWSWTDWENTEAFF
d_call: NA; v_call: TRBV5-1; j_call: TRBJ1-5; clone_size: NA; cdr3_nt: TGCGCCAGCAGCGAGGGAGGCAATCAGCCCCAGCATTTT; cdr3_aa: CASSEGGNQPQHF
d_call: TRBD1; v_call: TRBV2; j_call: TRBJ1-2; clone_size: NA; cdr3_nt: TGTGCCAGCAGGGACAGGGGTCTCTATGGCTACACCTTC; cdr3_aa: CASRDRGLYGYTF
d_call: NA; v_call: TRBV3-1/TRBV3-2; j_call: TRBJ1-2; clone_size: once; cdr3_nt: TGTGCCAGCAGCCAAGTCAGGAAAGCTAACTATGGCTACACCTTC; cdr3_aa: CASSQVRKANYGYTF
d_call: TRBD1; v_call: TRBV7-9; j_call: TRBJ1-2; clone_size: NA; cdr3_nt: TGTGCCAGCAGCTTAGTTTCCGGGACAGGGGGATATGGCTACACCTTC; cdr3_aa: CASSLVSGTGGYGYTF
d_call: NA; v_call: TRBV30; j_call: TRBJ1-6; clone_size: NA; cdr3_nt: TGTGCCTGGAGTAGGGGGGGAGATAATTCACCCCTCCACTTT; cdr3_aa: CAWSRGGDNSPLHF
d_call: NA; v_call: TRBV18; j_call: TRBJ1-5; clone_size: once; cdr3_nt: TGTGCCAGCTCACCGTCTCCTGGGGCGGGAGGGAGTCAGCCCCAGCATTTT; cdr3_aa: CASSPSPGAGGSQPQHF
d_call: TRBD2; v_call: TRBV5-4; j_call: TRBJ2-1; clone_size: NA; cdr3_nt: TGTGCCAGCCAAATCGGGGGGAGCTCCTACAATGAGCAGTTCTTC; cdr3_aa: CASQIGGSSYNEQFF
d_call: TRBD2; v_call: TRBV6-1; j_call: TRBJ2-7; clone_size: NA; cdr3_nt: TGTGCCAGCAGTGAAAGTGGGAGCGGGGGGAACTACGAGCAGTACTTC; cdr3_aa: CASSESGSGGNYEQYF
d_call: TRBD2; v_call: TRBV18; j_call: TRBJ2-7; clone_size: NA; cdr3_nt: TGTGCCAGCTCACCAGGGGGGGGAATTTACGAGCAGTACTTC; cdr3_aa: CASSPGGGIYEQYF
d_call: TRBD1; v_call: TRBV7-8; j_call: TRBJ2-5; clone_size: NA; cdr3_nt: TGTGCCAGCAGCCCGGGGACCGGGACAGGGCGGGAGACCCAGTACTTC; cdr3_aa: CASSPGTGTGRETQYF
d_call: TRBD2; v_call: TRBV27; j_call: TRBJ2-1; clone_size: NA; cdr3_nt: TGTGCCAGCAGTTCAATTAGCGGGGGGGCCTCCTACAATGAGCAGTTCTTC; cdr3_aa: CASSSISGGASYNEQFF
d_call: NA; v_call: TRBV24-1; j_call: TRBJ1-6; clone_size: NA; cdr3_nt: TGTGCCACCAGTGGACGGGAATGGAATTCACCCCTCCACTTT; cdr3_aa: CATSGREWNSPLHF
d_call: TRBD2; v_call: TRBV10-1; j_call: TRBJ2-5; clone_size: NA; cdr3_nt: TGCGCCAGCAGTGAGTCTGGGCTAGCGGGGATAGAGACCCAGTACTTC; cdr3_aa: CASSESGLAGIETQYF
d_call: TRBD1; v_call: TRBV10-3; j_call: TRBJ2-7; clone_size: NA; cdr3_nt: TGTGCCATCAGTCCGACAGGGTCTGCCTACGAGCAGTACTTC; cdr3_aa: CAISPTGSAYEQYF
d_call: NA; v_call: TRBV15; j_call: TRBJ1-3; clone_size: NA; cdr3_nt: TGTGCCACCAGCAGAGCCGTCTCTGGAAACACCATATATTTT; cdr3_aa: CATSRAVSGNTIYF
d_call: NA; v_call: TRBV28; j_call: TRBJ1-2; clone_size: NA; cdr3_nt: TGTGCCAGCAGTTCCCCCCCGTACTTCGGCTATGGCTACACCTTC; cdr3_aa: CASSSPPYFGYGYTF
d_call: NA; v_call: TRBV4-1; j_call: TRBJ2-5; clone_size: once; cdr3_nt: TGCGCCAGCAGCCAACAACCCAACCAAGAGACCCAGTACTTC; cdr3_aa: CASSQQPNQETQYF
d_call: NA; v_call: TRBV30; j_call: TRBJ1-4; clone_size: few; cdr3_nt: TGTGCCTGGAGTGGTACCCCCCGGACCGGCGAAAAACTGTTTTTT; cdr3_aa: CAWSGTPRTGEKLFF
d_call: NA; v_call: TRBV4-1; j_call: TRBJ1-2; clone_size: NA; cdr3_nt: TGCGCCAGCAGCCAAGCGGCACAGGGTTACTATGGCTACACCTTC; cdr3_aa: CASSQAAQGYYGYTF
d_call: NA; v_call: TRBV5-8; j_call: TRBJ2-3; clone_size: NA; cdr3_nt: TGTGCCAGCAGCTTGTTTGGGGGGCCAAATACGCAGTATTTT; cdr3_aa: CASSLFGGPNTQYF
d_call: TRBD1; v_call: TRBV6-5; j_call: TRBJ2-5; clone_size: NA; cdr3_nt: TGTGCCAGCAGGAGGGACAGGGAGTTTTCGGGGACCCAGTACTTC; cdr3_aa: CASRRDREFSGTQYF
d_call: TRBD2; v_call: TRBV10-1; j_call: TRBJ2-1; clone_size: NA; cdr3_nt: TGCGCCAGCAGCGTCGGGACTAGCGGGACTAATGAGCAGTTCTTC; cdr3_aa: CASSVGTSGTNEQFF
d_call: TRBD1; v_call: TRBV11-3; j_call: TRBJ2-7; clone_size: NA; cdr3_nt: TGTGCCAGCAGCTTAGAATCGGGACAGGGCTCCTACGAGCAGTACTTC; cdr3_aa: CASSLESGQGSYEQYF
d_call: TRBD1; v_call: TRBV7-9; j_call: TRBJ1-3; clone_size: NA; cdr3_nt: TGTGCCAGCAGACGCATGACAGGGCTGGGAAACACCATATATTTT; cdr3_aa: CASRRMTGLGNTIYF
d_call: TRBD1; v_call: TRBV27; j_call: TRBJ2-5; clone_size: NA; cdr3_nt: TGTGCCAGCAGTCCCGGGACAGCTTGGGAGACCCAGTACTTC; cdr3_aa: CASSPGTAWETQYF
d_call: NA; v_call: TRBV12-5; j_call: TRBJ1-1; clone_size: NA; cdr3_nt: TGTGCTAGTGGTTTGGGACTTGTTGAAGCTTTCTTT; cdr3_aa: CASGLGLVEAFF
d_call: NA; v_call: TRBV12-1; j_call: TRBJ2-1; clone_size: NA; cdr3_nt: TGTGCCAGCAGCTACGAGCGGGGGGGCACCGAGCAGTTCTTC; cdr3_aa: CASSYERGGTEQFF
d_call: NA; v_call: TRBV18; j_call: TRBJ1-1; clone_size: NA; cdr3_nt: TGTGCCAGCTCACCACCGGTCGGAGAGAACACTGAAGCTTTCTTT; cdr3_aa: CASSPPVGENTEAFF
d_call: NA; v_call: TRBV6-4; j_call: TRBJ2-1; clone_size: NA; cdr3_nt: TGTGCCAGCAGTGAGAGGGCGGGGTCCCACAATGAGCAGTTCTTC; cdr3_aa: CASSERAGSHNEQFF
d_call: NA; v_call: TRBV11-3; j_call: TRBJ1-2; clone_size: once; cdr3_nt: TGTGCCAGCAACATTAGACTGGGGGGCTATGGCTACACCTTC; cdr3_aa: CASNIRLGGYGYTF
d_call: TRBD1; v_call: TRBV27; j_call: TRBJ1-6; clone_size: NA; cdr3_nt: TGTGCCAGCAGTTCACAGGGGGTTATCTATAATTCACCCCTCCACTTT; cdr3_aa: CASSSQGVIYNSPLHF
d_call: NA; v_call: TRBV18; j_call: TRBJ2-1; clone_size: NA; cdr3_nt: TGTGCCAGCTCACCAATTAGGGGGACCTACAATGAGCAGTTCTTC; cdr3_aa: CASSPIRGTYNEQFF
d_call: NA; v_call: TRBV20-1; j_call: TRBJ1-6; clone_size: NA; cdr3_nt: TGCAGTGCCATGGGGAACTCACCCCTCCACTTT; cdr3_aa: CSAMGNSPLHF
d_call: TRBD1; v_call: TRBV11-3; j_call: TRBJ2-7; clone_size: NA; cdr3_nt: TGTGCCAGCAGGGGAACGGGACAGGGCGACTACGAGCAGTACTTC; cdr3_aa: CASRGTGQGDYEQYF
d_call: NA; v_call: TRBV11-2; j_call: TRBJ1-2; clone_size: NA; cdr3_nt: TGTGCCAGCAGCTTAGATCGGGGCAGCTATGGCTACACCTTC; cdr3_aa: CASSLDRGSYGYTF
d_call: TRBD2; v_call: TRBV11-1; j_call: TRBJ2-1; clone_size: NA; cdr3_nt: TGTGCCAGCAGTTCGGGGGGGCCCTACAATGAGCAGTTCTTC; cdr3_aa: CASSSGGPYNEQFF
d_call: NA; v_call: TRBV15; j_call: TRBJ2-7; clone_size: NA; cdr3_nt: TGTGCCACCTCTGTCACTAGAGGTTTTTACGAGCAGTACTTC; cdr3_aa: CATSVTRGFYEQYF
d_call: TRBD1; v_call: TRBV19; j_call: TRBJ2-7; clone_size: NA; cdr3_nt: TGTGCCAGTAGTACCCGGGACAGGGATAAGCAGTACTTC; cdr3_aa: CASSTRDRDKQYF
d_call: NA; v_call: TRBV13; j_call: TRBJ1-2; clone_size: NA; cdr3_nt: TGTGCCAGCACCCCTGGGCCGGCGTATAACTATGGCTACACCTTC; cdr3_aa: CASTPGPAYNYGYTF
d_call: NA; v_call: TRBV6-5; j_call: TRBJ2-7; clone_size: NA; cdr3_nt: TGTGCCAGCAGTTGGGACATCTCTTCCCTCGAGCAGTACTTC; cdr3_aa: CASSWDISSLEQYF